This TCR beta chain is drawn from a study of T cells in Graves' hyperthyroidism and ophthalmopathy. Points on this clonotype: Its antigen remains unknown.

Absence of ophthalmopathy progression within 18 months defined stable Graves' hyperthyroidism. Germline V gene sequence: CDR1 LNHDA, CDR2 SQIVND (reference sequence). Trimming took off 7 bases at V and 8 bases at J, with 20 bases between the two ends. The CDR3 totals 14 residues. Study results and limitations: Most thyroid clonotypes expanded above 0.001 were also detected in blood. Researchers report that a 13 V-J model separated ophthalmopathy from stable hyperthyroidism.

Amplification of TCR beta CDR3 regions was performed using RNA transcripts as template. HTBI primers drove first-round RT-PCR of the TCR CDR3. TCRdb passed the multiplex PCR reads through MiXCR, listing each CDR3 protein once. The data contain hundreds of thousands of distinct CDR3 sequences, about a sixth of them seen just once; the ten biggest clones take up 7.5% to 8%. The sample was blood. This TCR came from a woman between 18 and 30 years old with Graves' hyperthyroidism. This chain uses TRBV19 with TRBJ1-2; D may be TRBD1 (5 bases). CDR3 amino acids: CASTSSPTARGYTF. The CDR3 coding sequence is TGTGCCAGTACCTCTTCCCCGACAGCCCGGGGCTACACCTTC.